This section outlines one T cell receptor (beta chain) sequence together with its context. This entry belongs to a study of cytomegalovirus exposure and HLA in healthy donors. In the PCR, 60 Vbeta and 13 Jbeta primers were used. The method was immunoSEQ multiplex PCR; TCRdb's version includes in-frame clones alone and lacks a portion of them. Of 200,000 to 250,000 clones listed, under 80% are singletons. The sequenced material came from PBMCs. The source is a woman aged 25 to 39 in good health and CMV-seronegative.

Here the CDR3 reads CAWTGIRSYEQYF. CDR3 sequence (DNA): TGTGCCTGGACAGGTATAAGATCCTACGAGCAGTACTTC. This chain connects TRBV2 to TRBJ2-7; 7 bases line up with TRBD1. This CDR3 is 13 amino acids long. The V and J ends lost 11 bases and 1 base, in that order; junction bases with no gene match: 8. Germline V gene lookup returns CDR1 SNHLY and CDR2 FYNNEI.